The 14 T cell receptor beta chains listed next were all sequenced from one sample in a study of patients and donors after allogeneic stem cell transplantation. In TCRdb, the RT-PCR reads were re-called with MiXCR into one record per CDR3 protein. Altogether approximately 170,000 distinct CDR3 sequences are present, about 30% being singletons, with the ten largest covering approximately 3.5%. The sample taken for sequencing was blood, either unsorted or a sorted T cell fraction (not recorded which). These receptor sequences come from a human donor who was either an allogeneic HSCT recipient or a stem cell or donor lymphocyte infusion donor (not recorded which). It is not recorded whose cells these are; they may come from a transplant donor.

The chain has TRBV4-2 and TRBJ2-1; the D is unclear. Germline V CDR1 and CDR2: LGHNA, YNFKEQ. V dropped 0 bases and J dropped 7 bases, with 7 bases sitting between them. The CDR3 runs 13 residues. For the CDR3, the DNA is TGTGCCAGCAGCCAAGATAGTGCGAATGAGCAGTTCTTC. Its translation is CASSQDSANEQFF.

The chain is built from TRBV11-2 and TRBJ2-1; D is unresolved. Germline-derived CDR1 and CDR2 are SGHAT and FQNNGV. The CDR3 runs to 13 residues. V was clipped by 5 bases and J by 2 bases, with 7 bases between them. CDR3 protein: CASSIDPYNEQFF. The DNA of the CDR3 is TGTGCCAGCAGCATCGACCCCTACAATGAGCAGTTCTTC.

This clonotype has ten or more counts. J is TRBJ2-3 and V is TRBV5-8; D perhaps matches TRBD2 (5 bases). Germline V gene data show CDR1 as SGHTS and CDR2 as YDEGEE. Trimming shortened V by 0 bases and J by 0 bases, and 11 bases separated the two germline ends. There are 16 residues in the CDR3. CDR3 DNA sequence: TGTGCCAGCAGCTTGGTGAGGGTGTCGAGCACAGATACGCAGTATTTT. It is translated as CASSLVRVSSTDTQYF.

V gene TRBV20-1 combines with J gene TRBJ2-7; D not certain. The CDR3 sequence is 13 residues long. The V end lost 7 bases, the J end lost 0 bases, and 13 bases lay between the germline ends. Germline values: CDR1 DFQATT, CDR2 SNEGSKA (reference sequence). CDR3 sequence reads: CSGTDHYSYEQYF. The CDR3 DNA sequence: TGCAGTGGGACGGACCACTACTCCTACGAGCAGTACTTC.

This clonotype was counted only a few times. This chain links TRBV10-3 with TRBJ2-1; 8 bases are shared with TRBD2. CDR1 and CDR2 from the germline V gene are ENHRY and SYGVKD. The V gene end was trimmed by 8 bases and the J gene end by 2 bases; junction bases not matched to a gene: 11. The CDR3 covers 16 residues. CDR3 in DNA: TGTGCCATCGGCCGACTAGCGCAGGATACCTACAATGAGCAGTTCTTC. Residues: CAIGRLAQDTYNEQFF.

The chain joins TRBV4-3 to TRBJ2-4; possible D gene TRBD2, 5 bases. CDR3 length: 18 residues. CDR1 is LGHNA, CDR2 YSLEER, per germline. V dropped 0 bases and J dropped 1 base, with 16 bases sitting between them. The CDR3 region has the DNA TGCGCCAGCAGCCAAGAAGGACTTCCGGGTCCTGCCAAAAACATTCAGTACTTC. As protein: CASSQEGLPGPAKNIQYF.

This clonotype was seen at least ten times. CDR3 region: CASTLTSGSHTDTQYF. For the CDR3, the DNA is TGTGCCAGCACCTTGACTAGCGGGAGCCACACAGATACGCAGTATTTT. The V gene is TRBV6-6, the J gene TRBJ2-3; 12 nucleotides agree with TRBD2. The CDR3 is 16 amino acids. The germline V gene has CDR1 MNHNY and CDR2 SVGAGI (reference sequence). Unmatched junction bases numbered 7, after V lost 7 bases and J lost 2 bases.

This chain links TRBV4-3 with TRBJ1-1; D gene uncertain. The germline V and J ends were trimmed by 4 bases and 1 base, with 7 bases remaining between them. The length of the CDR3 is 13 residues. CDR1 and CDR2 from the germline V gene are LGHNA and YSLEER. CDR3 DNA: TGCGCCAGCAGCCCTACGGAGAACACTGAAGCTTTCTTT. Residues: CASSPTENTEAFF.

This clonotype was picked up a small number of times. CDR3 loop: CASTLGGGLEEKLFF. CDR3 nucleotide sequence: TGTGCCAGCACTCTAGGGGGAGGATTAGAGGAAAAACTGTTTTTT. This chain uses TRBV4-2 with TRBJ1-4; the D gene is possibly TRBD1 (6 bases). The germline V gene has CDR1 LGHNA and CDR2 YNFKEQ. The CDR3 loop spans 15 amino acids. V shed 7 bases and J shed 8 bases, with 20 bases lying between them.

The chain is built from TRBV30 and TRBJ2-7, with TRBD1 identical over 7 bases. Germline lookup yields CDR1 GTSNPN and CDR2 SVGIG (reference sequence). With 2 bases clipped from V and 3 bases from J, the junction kept 7 bases outside the gene matches. The CDR3 contains 14 residues. The CDR3 region is CAWSLGTASYEQYF. CDR3 nucleotide sequence: TGTGCCTGGAGTTTGGGGACAGCTAGCTACGAGCAGTACTTC.

The V and J genes are TRBV9 and TRBJ2-1, with 12 bases that match TRBD2. This CDR3 region has 16 residues. Germline assignment: CDR1 SGDLS and CDR2 YYNGEE. With 0 bases clipped from V and 12 bases from J, the junction kept 10 bases outside the gene matches. In nucleotides, the CDR3 is TGTGCCAGCAGCGTAGTAAAGCCTAGCGGGAGGGCCGTGCAGTTCTTC. Translation gives CASSVVKPSGRAVQFF.

This chain connects TRBV4-3 to TRBJ2-7, with TRBD1 matching 7 bases. The CDR3 sequence is 17 residues long. Trimming cost V 0 bases and J 4 bases; bases outside gene matches: 12. Germline values: CDR1 LGHNA, CDR2 YSLEER. In DNA form, the CDR3 reads TGCGCCAGCAGCCAAGATAGTGAGGGGACAGTCTCTTACGAGCAGTACTTC. As protein: CASSQDSEGTVSYEQYF.

V is TRBV7-2 and J is TRBJ1-1; a weak D match, TRBD1 (5 bases). CDR3 length: 15 residues. Germline V gene sequence: CDR1 SGHTA, CDR2 FQGNSA. V lost 1 base and J lost 4, with 13 bases in between. The CDR3 nucleotides are TGTGCCAGCAGCTTAGTGGGGGGTGGGACCACTGAAGCTTTCTTT. It encodes CASSLVGGGTTEAFF.

The chain carries TRBV29-1 and TRBJ2-3; TRBD2 matches at 8 bases. The CDR3 totals 13 residues. Germline V gene sequence: CDR1 SQVTM, CDR2 ANQGSEA. Trimming removed 4 bases from V and 4 bases from J; junction bases left unmatched: 4. The CDR3: CSVVASGSDTQYF. DNA of the CDR3: TGCAGCGTTGTGGCTAGCGGGTCAGATACGCAGTATTTT.